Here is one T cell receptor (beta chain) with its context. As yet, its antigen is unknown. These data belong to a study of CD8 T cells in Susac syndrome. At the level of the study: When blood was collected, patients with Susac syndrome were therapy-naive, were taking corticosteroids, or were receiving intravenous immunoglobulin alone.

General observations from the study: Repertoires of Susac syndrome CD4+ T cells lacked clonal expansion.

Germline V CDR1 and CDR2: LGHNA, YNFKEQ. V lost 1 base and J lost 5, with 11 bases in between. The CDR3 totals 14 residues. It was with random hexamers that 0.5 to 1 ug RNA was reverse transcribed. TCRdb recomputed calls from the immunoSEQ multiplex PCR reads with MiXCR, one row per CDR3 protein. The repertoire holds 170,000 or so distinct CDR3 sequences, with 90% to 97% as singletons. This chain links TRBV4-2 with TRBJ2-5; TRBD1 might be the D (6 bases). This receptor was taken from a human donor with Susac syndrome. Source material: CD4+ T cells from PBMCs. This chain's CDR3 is CASSQAGQGETQYF. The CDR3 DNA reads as TGTGCCAGCAGCCAAGCGGGGCAGGGGGAGACCCAGTACTTC.